Below, one TCR beta chain is given with its context. Germline V gene lookup returns CDR1 SGHTA and CDR2 FQGNSA. This CDR3 has 16 residues. Trimming shortened V by 0 bases and J by 1 base, and 10 bases separated the two germline ends. These data come from a study of blood T cell repertoires in COVID-19. Using immunoSEQ multiplex PCR, the repertoire was profiled, and TCRdb retains in-frame clones only, with some absent. Here the sample spans 440,000 or so clones, 89% being singletons. This receptor was taken from a woman aged 40-49 years with COVID-19, enrolled during active disease. This rearrangement joins TRBV7-2 to TRBJ1-5; D is perhaps TRBD1 (5 bases). Specimen: peripheral blood. CDR3 loop: CASSLAGGSSNQPQHF. In DNA form, the CDR3 reads TGTGCCAGCAGCTTAGCGGGGGGGTCGAGCAATCAGCCCCAGCATTTT.